This T cell receptor beta chain comes out of a study of post-analysis software for immune sequencing data. Study at large: Relapsing-remitting, secondary progressive and progressive-relapsing courses of multiple sclerosis were included.

This CDR3 contains 12 residues. The germline V gene has CDR1 DFQATT and CDR2 SNEGSKA (reference sequence). The V gene end was trimmed by 3 bases and the J gene end by 7 bases; junction bases not matched to a gene: 2. This clonotype was counted a few times. Its antigen is undetermined. cDNA libraries of TCR beta carried unique molecular identifiers. From approximately 0.95 to 9.8 million T cells, around 500,000 cDNA molecules were obtained. TCRdb redid the calling of the PCR reads with MiXCR, one entry per CDR3 protein. The sample records about 570,000 distinct CDR3 sequences, approximately 31% being singletons. Overall study findings and caveats: For normalized Chao1 diversity, multiple sclerosis patients scored significantly lower than controls did. Roughly five TRBV segments appeared more often in patients than in controls, and TRBV5-6, TRBV5-1 and TRBV20-1 were among these.

The rearrangement joins TRBV20-1 to TRBJ2-1, with 8 bases aligning to TRBD2. This receptor was taken from a girl aged 2-17 years with multiple sclerosis. The sequencing input was blood. Here the CDR3 DNA reads TGCAGTGCTAGGGGACTAGTAAATGAGCAGTTCTTC. It encodes CSARGLVNEQFF.